Listed below are T cell receptor beta chains from one sample, sequenced in a study of T cell repertoires in cytomegalovirus infection. TCRdb recomputed calls from the reads with MiXCR, one row per CDR3 protein. The sample carries 400,000 to 550,000 distinct CDR3 sequences, approximately 10% recorded once. Sequencing input: PBMCs. The receptor source for this set is a human donor in good health (CMV status not recorded). Some clones in this sample may be carry-over from other donors' samples. CDR3s include the opening cysteine and the closing phenylalanine or tryptophan. The order of the fields is D gene, J gene, V gene, clone size, CDR3 DNA, CDR3 protein. The D gene is left open where the match is weak. Only part of the rows carry a size: once, few, many, or a class if the clone is expanded.

>TRBD1|TRBJ1-1|TRBV30|few
TGTGCCCGGGACAGGGAGACCCGGGCTGAAGCTTTCTTT
CARDRETRAEAFF
>NA|TRBJ1-3|TRBV5-5|NA
TGTGCCAGCAGCTTGTTAGACCGCTCTGGAAACACCATATATTTT
CASSLLDRSGNTIYF
>NA|TRBJ2-3|TRBV5-4|many
TGTGCCAGCAGCTTGGGAGGAGCTAGCGGCACAGATACGCAGTATTTT
CASSLGGASGTDTQYF
>NA|TRBJ1-2|TRBV28|few
TGTGCCAGCGGCGCAGGGAGGACAGAGGGCTACACCTTC
CASGAGRTEGYTF
>TRBD2|TRBJ2-1|TRBV29-1|few
TGCAGCGTTGGGCCCCTATTACTAGCGGGAGTGAGCGAGCAGTTCTTC
CSVGPLLLAGVSEQFF
>NA|TRBJ2-5|TRBV12-3/TRBV12-4|many
TGTGCCAGCAGTGGGGAAGACCAAGAGACCCAGTACTTC
CASSGEDQETQYF
>TRBD1|TRBJ1-2|TRBV12-3/TRBV12-4|many
TGTGCCAGCAGACCTAGGACAGGGCTAAACTATGGCTACACCTTC
CASRPRTGLNYGYTF
>TRBD2|TRBJ2-1|TRBV19|NA
TGTGCCAGTAGCATCCAGGCCGGACTAGCGGGAGGGGTAAATGAGCAGTTCTTC
CASSIQAGLAGGVNEQFF
>NA|TRBJ1-2|TRBV10-3|few
TGTGCCATCAGTGACCCGGGATTCCGCTATGGCTACACCTTC
CAISDPGFRYGYTF
>NA|TRBJ1-2|TRBV5-1|many
TGCGCCAGCAGCCCGGACGGGGGCGCGAGCTATGGCTACACCTTC
CASSPDGGASYGYTF
>TRBD2|TRBJ2-2|TRBV5-1|few
TGCGCCAGCAGCTGGATGACTAGCGCGAACACCGGGGAGCTGTTTTTT
CASSWMTSANTGELFF
>NA|TRBJ1-1|TRBV6-1|few
TGTGCCAGCCCCAGGGACGTGAACACTGAAGCTTTCTTT
CASPRDVNTEAFF
>TRBD1|TRBJ2-7|TRBV6-5|many
TGTGCCAGCAGTCCGGACAGGGGGCGAGGTTACGAGCAGTACTTC
CASSPDRGRGYEQYF
>TRBD1|TRBJ1-4|TRBV28|few
TGTGCCAGCAGTCAACAGGGGGCGGCGGAAAAACTGTTTTTT
CASSQQGAAEKLFF
>NA|TRBJ1-1|TRBV29-1|many
TGCAGCGTTGAAGACTGGGGCGCGAACACTGAAGCTTTCTTT
CSVEDWGANTEAFF
>NA|TRBJ2-5|TRBV19|NA
TGTGCCAGTAGAGCCGGGCCTGAGGAGACCCAGTACTTC
CASRAGPEETQYF
>TRBD1|TRBJ1-1|TRBV6-1|NA
TGTGCCAGCAACTCTCGGACAGGCGTGAACACTGAAGCTTTCTTT
CASNSRTGVNTEAFF
>TRBD2|TRBJ2-1|TRBV18|few
TGTGCCAGCTCACTCCCGGGACTAGTGAAGAATGAGCAGTTCTTC
CASSLPGLVKNEQFF
>NA|TRBJ1-1|TRBV5-4|NA
TGTGCCAGCAGCTTGGCCTCTGGGGGGATGAACACTGAAGCTTTCTTT
CASSLASGGMNTEAFF
>TRBD2|TRBJ2-5|TRBV20-1|NA
TGCAGTGCTCCGACTAGCGGGAGGGCCTGGGAGACCCAGTACTTC
CSAPTSGRAWETQYF
>TRBD2|TRBJ2-2|TRBV15|few
TGTGCCACCAGCGGCGAGCGGGGCTACACCGGGGAGCTGTTTTTT
CATSGERGYTGELFF
>NA|TRBJ2-7|TRBV5-1|many
TGCGCCAGCAGCTTGGACCCTCGGAGCTCCTACGAGCAGTACTTC
CASSLDPRSSYEQYF
>TRBD2|TRBJ2-4|TRBV7-2|many
TGTGCCAGCAGAAGAGAAGCCGGGAGGAGTGACATTCAGTACTTC
CASRREAGRSDIQYF
>TRBD2|TRBJ2-3|TRBV7-9|NA
TGTGCCAGCAGCTCTCAGGGACTAGCGGGAGATTCAGATACGCAGTATTTT
CASSSQGLAGDSDTQYF
>TRBD1|TRBJ2-3|TRBV14|few
TGTGCCAGCAGCCAAGACCACAGGGGTACGCAGTATTTT
CASSQDHRGTQYF
>NA|TRBJ1-5|TRBV12-3/TRBV12-4|few
TGTGCCAGCAGCTCAGGGTCGGGTCAGCCCCAGCATTTT
CASSSGSGQPQHF
>NA|TRBJ2-7|TRBV27|many
TGTGCCAGCAGTTTAGGCAGGGTCTCCTACGAGCAGTACTTC
CASSLGRVSYEQYF
>NA|TRBJ1-1|TRBV20-1|many
TGCAGTGCCCGGCGGTTGGGCAGCTGGGACACTGAAGCTTTCTTT
CSARRLGSWDTEAFF
>NA|TRBJ1-1|TRBV5-1|many
TGCGCCAGCAGCTTGGCCTGGAGGGGGGAGAGAACTGAAGCTTTCTTT
CASSLAWRGERTEAFF
>NA|TRBJ2-2|TRBV7-3|few
TGTGCCAGCAGCTTAACGTTTGACAGCACCGGGGAGCTGTTTTTT
CASSLTFDSTGELFF
>NA|TRBJ2-2|TRBV19|few
TGTGCCAGTAGTATGCGGAACACCGGGGAGCTGTTTTTT
CASSMRNTGELFF
>NA|TRBJ1-5|TRBV7-8|many
TGTGCCAGCAGCTTAAGGGATCAGCCCCAGCATTTT
CASSLRDQPQHF
>TRBD1|TRBJ2-5|TRBV3-1|NA
TGTGCCAGCAGCCAAGGGGCCGGGACAGGGGTGCAAGAGACCCAGTACTTC
CASSQGAGTGVQETQYF
>NA|TRBJ2-3|TRBV7-9|many
TGTGCCAGCAGCTTTCGGTCCTTAAGCACAGATACGCAGTATTTT
CASSFRSLSTDTQYF
>TRBD1|TRBJ2-7|TRBV5-5|few
TGTGCCAGCAGCTTGTCACAGGGGGCTAGCGGATCTCTTTACGAGCAGTACTTC
CASSLSQGASGSLYEQYF
>TRBD1|TRBJ2-6|TRBV7-6|many
TGTGCCAGCAGCATCTCCCGGGACAGGGGGGAGGTCGTTGGGGCCAACGTCCTGACTTTC
CASSISRDRGEVVGANVLTF
>NA|TRBJ1-2|TRBV10-2|many
TGCGCCAGCAGTGCCTTCTCGTATGGCTACACCTTC
CASSAFSYGYTF
>NA|TRBJ2-6|TRBV7-3|few
TGTGCCAGCAGCGGAGGCCCCTCTGGGGCCAACGTCCTGACTTTC
CASSGGPSGANVLTF
>NA|TRBJ2-1|TRBV7-9|many
TGTGCCAGCAGCCCCTCAGGACTGTACAATGAGCAGTTCTTC
CASSPSGLYNEQFF
>NA|TRBJ2-5|TRBV7-3|many
TGTGCCAGCAGCTACGGTGTGGGAGGTTACCAAGAGACCCAGTACTTC
CASSYGVGGYQETQYF
>TRBD1|TRBJ1-6|TRBV5-6|many
TGTGCCAGCAGCTTGTTGGACAGGGGTATTAATTCACCCCTCCACTTT
CASSLLDRGINSPLHF
>NA|TRBJ1-1|TRBV5-1|NA
TGCGCCAGCAGCTTGACGGGGACGATGAACACTGAAGCTTTCTTT
CASSLTGTMNTEAFF